Shown below are 20 T cell receptor beta chains from a single sample sequenced in a study of T cells in Graves' hyperthyroidism and ophthalmopathy. Amplified regions were TCR beta CDR3 sequences from RNA transcripts. The HTBI primer set was used in a first-round RT-PCR of the TCR CDR3. TCRdb itself ran the multiplex PCR reads through MiXCR, one entry per CDR3 protein. The data show around 450,000 distinct CDR3 sequences, 15% to 18% seen once. The specimen was blood. The receptors stem from a woman aged 18-29 years with Graves' hyperthyroidism.

The chain carries TRBV6-2 or TRBV6-3 and TRBJ2-3, with 9 bases that match TRBD1. This CDR3 is built from 15 residues. From germline, CDR1 is MNHEY and CDR2 SVGEGT. V was clipped by 4 bases and J by 6 bases; unmatched bases: 8. In DNA form, the CDR3 reads TGTGCCAGCAGTTTCTTGACAGGGGGAAGGGATACGCAGTATTTT. It translates to CASSFLTGGRDTQYF.

This rearrangement joins TRBV11-1 to TRBJ2-2, with D perhaps assigned TRBD1 or TRBD2 (5 bases each). Trimming took off 2 bases at V and 3 bases at J, with 13 bases between the two ends. Germline CDR1 SGHAT, CDR2 FQDESV (reference sequence). The CDR3 runs to 16 residues. CDR3 sequence reads: CASSLRTVGDTGELFF. The CDR3 nucleotides read TGTGCCAGCAGCTTACGAACGGTGGGGGACACCGGGGAGCTGTTTTTT.

This clonotype was detected ten times or more. This chain uses TRBV12-3 or TRBV12-4 with TRBJ2-7; TRBD1 might be the D (5 bases). This CDR3 has 14 amino acids. V was cut by 8 bases and J by 5 bases, with 19 bases left in between. This CDR3 reads CASRAGPPEHEQYF. The CDR3 DNA follows: TGTGCCAGCCGGGCAGGGCCCCCGGAGCACGAGCAGTACTTC.

The genes are TRBV6-4 and TRBJ2-3; 7 positions match TRBD1. The germline CDR1 and CDR2 sequences are MRHNA and SNTAGT. The CDR3 is 16 residues long. J gave up 2 bases and V 0 bases, and 5 bases lay outside the gene matches. CDR3 region: CASSDSSGGFTDTQYF. The CDR3 DNA follows: TGTGCCAGCAGTGACTCGTCAGGGGGATTCACAGATACGCAGTATTTT.

This clonotype occurred many times. The rearrangement joins TRBV12-3 or TRBV12-4 to TRBJ1-3; perhaps TRBD1 as D (5 bases). Deletions cut 5 bases from V and 0 bases from J, with 14 bases between. The CDR3 contains 16 residues. The CDR3 bases are TGTGCCAGCAGTCCGGGACGGGCGAGCTCTGGAAACACCATATATTTT. It yields the protein CASSPGRASSGNTIYF.

The chain uses TRBV12-3 or TRBV12-4 and TRBJ2-1; D is undetermined. Trimming removed 8 bases from V and 8 bases from J, with 10 bases in between. This CDR3 region has 11 residues. In nucleotides, the CDR3 is TGTGCCAGCGAAGGGCACGATGAGCAGTTCTTC. Residues: CASEGHDEQFF.

This clonotype was seen a handful of times. This chain joins TRBV28 and TRBJ2-7; the D gene is possibly TRBD1 (5 bases). This CDR3 has 16 residues. V was clipped by 6 bases and J by 12 bases, with 30 bases between them. CDR1 is MDHEN, CDR2 SYDVKM, per germline. Written as DNA, the CDR3 is TGTGCCAGCAGCCGCAGACAGCCCCTTTTTCTACGAGCAGCGTACTTC. This translates into CASSRRQPLFLRAAYF.

V usage is TRBV7-3 and J usage is TRBJ2-2; unclear D gene. The ends were cut back, 6 bases at V and 5 bases at J, with 13 bases in the middle. The CDR3 length is 14 residues. CDR1 is SGHTA, CDR2 FQGTGA, per germline. The CDR3 region has the DNA TGTGCCAGCAGTCCAAACCTAGGGACCGGGGAGCTGTTTTTT. It specifies CASSPNLGTGELFF.

This clonotype was seen many times. The chain recombines TRBV20-1 with TRBJ2-7; 8 nucleotides agree with TRBD2. The V gene's germline CDR1 is DFQATT and CDR2 SNEGSKA (reference sequence). This CDR3 has 13 amino acids. This chain's CDR3 is CSADSGSSYEQYF. The CDR3 DNA sequence: TGCAGCGCGGACAGCGGGAGCTCCTACGAGCAGTACTTC.

This clonotype was detected ten times or more. This chain uses TRBV5-1 with TRBJ1-4; 9 nucleotides match TRBD1. The germline CDR1 and CDR2 sequences are SGHRS and YFSETQ. Unmatched junction bases numbered 4, after V lost 0 bases and J lost 7 bases. The CDR3 extends over 15 amino acids. In DNA form, the CDR3 reads TGCGCCAGCAGCTTGGACGGACAGGGGTTTGAAAAACTGTTTTTT. Protein: CASSLDGQGFEKLFF.

This clonotype has at least ten counts. The chain is built from TRBV6-5 and TRBJ2-3; D is ambiguous. The ends were cut back, 0 bases at V and 5 bases at J, with 12 bases in the middle. The CDR3 spans 15 residues. Germline V lookup: CDR1 MNHEY, CDR2 SVGAGI. The CDR3 bases are TGTGCCAGCAGTTACTCGAACTCCCGAGGAGATACGCAGTATTTT. Translating it yields CASSYSNSRGDTQYF.

This clonotype was seen at least ten times. CDR3 coding DNA: TGTGCCAGCAGCCCCGATCATTCAGGGGGGACAGATACGCAGTATTTT. Its translation is CASSPDHSGGTDTQYF. This chain links TRBV11-2 with TRBJ2-3; tentative D call: TRBD1 (7 bases). The CDR3 is 16 residues long. Trimming removed 5 bases from V and 3 bases from J, with 18 bases in between. Looked up from germline, CDR1 is SGHAT and CDR2 is FQNNGV. The entire variable domain, with the rest obtained from reference TRBV11-2 and TRBJ2-3, is as follows: EAGVAQSPRYKIIEKRQSVAFWCNPISGHATLYWYQQILGQGPKLLIQFQNNGVVDDSQLPKDRFSAERLKGVDSTLKIQPAKLEDSAVYLCASSPDHSGGTDTQYFGPGTRLTVL.

This clonotype was observed many times. V usage is TRBV28 and J usage is TRBJ2-4, with TRBD1 as a possible D gene (6 bases). The CDR3 spans 17 residues. V shed 5 bases and J shed 0 bases, with 17 bases lying between them. The germline V gene has CDR1 MDHEN and CDR2 SYDVKM. The CDR3 bases are TGTGCCAGCAGTGGCCCTACAGGGACCCTAGCCAAAAACATTCAGTACTTC. It is translated as CASSGPTGTLAKNIQYF.

Details on this clonotype: A much larger clone is a single base away; this may be a read error. The chain joins TRBV7-6 to TRBJ1-1; 7 bases match TRBD1. Per germline, CDR1 SGHVS and CDR2 FNYEAQ. This CDR3 is built from 16 residues. CDR3 DNA sequence: TGTGCCAGCAGCCCCTCAAGTCAGGGGGGAATCACTGGAGCTTTCTTT. As protein: CASSPSSQGGITGAFF.

This clonotype was counted ten times or more. The DNA of the CDR3 is TGTGCCAGCAGTTTATCAGGGGCCGGCAATCAGCCCCAGCATTTT. This sequence encodes CASSLSGAGNQPQHF. J is TRBJ1-5 and V is TRBV28; D might be TRBD1 (6 bases). The CDR3 has 15 residues. Trimming stripped 1 base from V and 2 bases from J, with 9 bases between. The germline V gene encodes CDR1 MDHEN and CDR2 SYDVKM.

Ten or more counts support this clonotype. V is TRBV20-1 and J is TRBJ1-2; D remains ambiguous. The germline V and J ends were trimmed by 6 bases and 2 bases, with 13 bases remaining between them. CDR1 is DFQATT and CDR2 is SNEGSKA in the germline V gene (reference sequence). The CDR3 totals 13 residues. Written as DNA, the CDR3 is TGCAGTGCCTTATGGGAGGGCAACTATGGCTACACCTTC. This encodes CSALWEGNYGYTF.

The gene calls are TRBV6-5 and TRBJ1-6; possibly TRBD1 for D (5 bases). The germline V gene encodes CDR1 MNHEY and CDR2 SVGAGI. The length of the CDR3 is 12 residues. V gave up 4 bases and J gave up 17 bases, with 15 bases separating them. In DNA, the CDR3 is TGTGCCAGCAGTTCCGAGACAGCGCGTTTCCACTTT. Protein: CASSSETARFHF.

This clonotype appeared a few times. V usage is TRBV5-1 and J usage is TRBJ2-2; 7 bases map to TRBD1. The CDR3 is made up of 17 amino acids. CDR1 is SGHRS, CDR2 YFSETQ, per germline. V shed 4 bases, J shed 4 bases, and the junction held 13 bases outside the gene matches. The DNA of the CDR3 is TGCGCCAGCAGCCCGGGACAAGGGACAGCGCCCACCGGGGAGCTGTTTTTT. Amino acids: CASSPGQGTAPTGELFF.

The table lists this clonotype with a few counts. This rearrangement joins TRBV10-3 to TRBJ1-5; D is perhaps TRBD1 (5 bases). Germline V gene data show CDR1 as ENHRY and CDR2 as SYGVKD. V was clipped by 0 bases and J by 6 bases, with 12 bases between them. This CDR3 contains 15 residues. The DNA for the CDR3 is TGTGCCATCAGTGAGTCGAGCCCCAGGGTTCAGCCCCAGCATTTT. It specifies CAISESSPRVQPQHF.

Ten or more counts support this clonotype. The rearrangement links TRBV5-1 to TRBJ2-7, with D unresolved. Germline V gives CDR1 SGHRS, CDR2 YFSETQ. This CDR3 has 13 residues. Between the trimmed V and J ends, which lost 6 bases and 0 bases, there was a span of 10 bases. The CDR3 spells CASKTWHSYEQYF. For the CDR3, the DNA is TGCGCCAGCAAAACTTGGCACTCCTACGAGCAGTACTTC.